This TCR beta chain was sequenced during a study of a mutant IDH1 vaccine in newly diagnosed glioma. Study context: The treated group averaged approximately 42 years old and was roughly 60% male, approximately 38% female.

Study results and caveats: Seemingly, top peripheral T cell clonotype changes bore no relation to pseudoprogression.

Time point meaning: week 5, during vaccination. What each vaccine dose contained was 300 ug of mutant IDH1 20-mer peptide, accompanied by topical imiquimod. There were new WHO grade 3 or 4 astrocytomas in the donors, and these were IDH1-mutant and ATRX-lost. Points on this clone: Its matching antigen is unknown.

The repertoire was sequenced with immunoSEQ multiplex PCR; TCRdb's copy has only in-frame clones and lacks some. There are roughly 40,000 clones in the sample; approximately 85% occur only once, and roughly 1.8% lies in the top ten. This specimen was PBMCs, taken from a glioma patient whose treatment included an IDH1 peptide vaccine. The sequence was collected from a man in his forties with glioma.

The CDR3 sequence: CASSLASGLGPQHF. The CDR3 region has the DNA TGCGCCAGCAGCTTGGCGTCAGGGCTCGGGCCCCAGCATTTT. V and J are TRBV5-1 and TRBJ1-5; D may be TRBD1 (5 bases). Germline CDR1 SGHRS, CDR2 YFSETQ. V lost 0 bases and J 9 bases, leaving 13 bases between the germline ends. The CDR3 extends over 14 amino acids.